The next 27 T cell receptor beta chains were all read from a single sample in a study of T-cell memory formation after mild COVID-19. TCRdb processed the 5' RACE reads anew with MiXCR; each CDR3 protein has one entry. The data hold under 550,000 distinct CDR3 sequences, with over 15% observed a single time. The material sequenced was PBMCs or a T cell subset sorted from them (not recorded which). These TCRs come from an adult woman who had mild COVID-19 (a few samples of this study predate the infection). Cell type and time point are not known.

The CDR3 here is CASSYDPEYEQYF. The DNA for the CDR3 is TGTGCCAGCAGTTACGACCCGGAATACGAGCAGTACTTC. V is TRBV6-6 and J is TRBJ2-7; D is undetermined. Looked up from germline, CDR1 is MNHNY and CDR2 is SVGAGI (reference sequence). Trimming cost V 2 bases and J 4 bases, with 9 bases left between them. The CDR3 has 13 residues.

This rearrangement joins TRBV7-9 to TRBJ2-7, with 8 bases lining up with TRBD2. Trimming took 8 bases from V and 5 from J; bases not matched to a gene: 11. CDR1 is SEHNR and CDR2 is FQNEAQ in the germline V gene (reference sequence). This CDR3 is built from 14 residues. CDR3 DNA sequence: TGTGCCAGCCCCTCGGGGGGGACTATGGACGAGCAGTACTTC. Translating gives CASPSGGTMDEQYF.

The CDR3 is CASNPWGARGELFF. In DNA form, the CDR3 reads TGTGCCAGCAACCCCTGGGGGGCGCGAGGGGAGCTGTTTTTT. The chain carries TRBV7-8 and TRBJ2-2; D tentatively reads TRBD1 or TRBD2 (6 bases each). There are 14 residues in the CDR3. V was cut by 7 bases and J by 8 bases, with 17 bases left in between. Germline CDR1 SGHVS, CDR2 FQNEAQ.

The chain joins TRBV2 to TRBJ2-3; 7 positions match TRBD2. CDR1 SNHLY and CDR2 FYNNEI come from the germline V gene. Unmatched junction bases numbered 3, after V lost 1 base and J lost 2 bases. The CDR3 is made up of 15 amino acids. CDR3 residues: CASSEVGLYTDTQYF. CDR3 bases: TGTGCCAGCAGTGAAGTGGGACTATACACAGATACGCAGTATTTT.

In this sample, this clonotype turned up many times. This chain connects TRBV27 to TRBJ2-3; D may match TRBD1 or TRBD2 (5 bases each). CDR1 and CDR2 from the germline V gene are MNHEY and SMNVEV (reference sequence). The CDR3 is 16 amino acids. V dropped 2 bases and J dropped 8 bases, with 20 bases sitting between them. CDR3 region: CASSLTGPTGISTQYF. CDR3 nucleotides: TGTGCCAGCAGTTTAACAGGACCGACGGGGATTAGTACGCAGTATTTT.

This clonotype came up a few times. The chain has TRBV4-1 and TRBJ2-5; 8 positions agree with TRBD2. The trim removed 5 bases at V and 3 bases at J, leaving 5 bases unmatched. Germline values: CDR1 MGHRA, CDR2 YSYEKL. This CDR3 has 14 residues. CDR3 coding DNA: TGCGCCAGCAGCACAGCGGGAGAAAAAGAGACCCAGTACTTC. This codes for CASSTAGEKETQYF.

The V and J genes are TRBV2 and TRBJ1-2, with 7 bases that match TRBD1. The CDR3 covers 14 residues. V shed 7 bases and J 8 bases; nucleotides not matched to a gene: 13. Germline V gene lookup returns CDR1 SNHLY and CDR2 FYNNEI. The CDR3 DNA follows: TGTGCCAGCAAGGAAAGGGAGACAGGGCGCGGCTACACCTTC. It specifies CASKERETGRGYTF.

This clonotype has at least ten counts. Germline and junction disagree at one end, which may indicate a read error. The CDR3 is CASSLAGMNTEAFF. CDR3 nucleotides: TGTGCCAGCAGCTTGGCAGGTATGAACACTGAAGCTTTCTTT. The gene calls are TRBV5-1 and TRBJ1-1; the D is unclear. Germline CDR1 reads SGHRS; CDR2 reads YFSETQ. This CDR3 region has 14 residues. Complete variable domain (other parts from reference TRBV5-1 and TRBJ1-1): KAGVTQTPRYLIKTRGQQVTLSCSPISGHRSVSWYQQTPGQGLQFLFEYFSETQRNKGNFPGRFSGRQFSNSRSEMNVSTLELGDSALYLCASSLAGMNTEAFFGQGTRLTVV.

About this clonotype itself: A much larger clone sits a single nucleotide away, making a read error possible. The chain combines TRBV5-1 with TRBJ2-2; either TRBD1 or TRBD2 may supply D (5 bases each). The CDR3 length is 13 residues. The germline V gene encodes CDR1 SGHRS and CDR2 YFSETQ. Here the CDR3 DNA reads TGCGCCAGCAGCTTGGGGACACCCGGGGAGCTGGTTTTT. Translated: CASSLGTPGELVF.

The rearrangement uses TRBV11-2 and TRBJ2-1; unclear D gene. The CDR3 covers 14 residues. Germline V gene data show CDR1 as SGHAT and CDR2 as FQNNGV. V dropped 1 base and J dropped 4 bases, with 8 bases sitting between them. CDR3 region: CASSLVQKYNEQFF. Here the CDR3 DNA reads TGTGCCAGCAGCTTAGTCCAGAAGTACAATGAGCAGTTCTTC.

V and J are TRBV12-3 or TRBV12-4 and TRBJ1-6; D gene uncertain. With 2 bases removed from V and 7 bases from J, the gap between germline ends came to 12 bases. The CDR3 consists of 15 residues. CDR3: CASSLNRTPNSPLHF. Written as DNA, the CDR3 is TGTGCCAGCAGTTTAAATAGGACCCCAAATTCACCCCTCCACTTT.

This clonotype was seen more than once but under ten times. V is TRBV5-5 and J is TRBJ2-2, with 11 bases matching TRBD2. The CDR3 spans 17 residues. Germline CDR1 is SGHKS and CDR2 is YYEKEE (reference sequence). The V and J ends lost 4 bases and 2 bases, in that order; junction bases with no gene match: 7. CDR3 protein: CASSHKLAGVNTGELFF. DNA for the CDR3: TGTGCCAGCAGCCACAAACTAGCGGGGGTTAACACCGGGGAGCTGTTTTTT.

This clonotype was counted between two and nine times. The chain links TRBV7-2 to TRBJ1-5; no firm D call. The CDR3 has 14 amino acids. Trimming left V 0 bases short and J 4 bases short, with 7 bases between. Germline V gene lookup returns CDR1 SGHTA and CDR2 FQGNSA. CDR3 DNA sequence: TGTGCCAGCAGCTTAGCGTACCAGAATCAGCCCCAGCATTTT. It is translated as CASSLAYQNQPQHF. Supplemented by reference TRBV7-2 and TRBJ1-5, the full variable domain reads GAGVSQSPSNKVTEKGKDVELRCDPISGHTALYWYRQSLGQGLEFLIYFQGNSAPDKSGLPSDRFSAERTGGSVSTLTIQRTQQEDSAVYLCASSLAYQNQPQHFGDGTRLSIL.

The chain couples TRBV7-8 to TRBJ1-1, with D uncertain. The V end lost 3 bases, the J end lost 3 bases, and 11 bases lay between the germline ends. The CDR3 consists of 14 residues. Germline loops: CDR1 SGHVS, CDR2 FQNEAQ. The CDR3 reads CASSFFRGDTEAFF. The DNA for the CDR3 is TGTGCCAGCAGCTTCTTCCGGGGAGACACTGAAGCTTTCTTT. The full variable domain, rest sourced from reference TRBV7-8 and TRBJ1-1, is GAGVSQSPRYKVAKRGQDVALRCDPISGHVSLFWYQQALGQGPEFLTYFQNEAQLDKSGLPSDRFFAERPEGSVSTLKIQRTQQEDSAVYLCASSFFRGDTEAFFGQGTRLTVV.

For this clonotype: Being one base from a much bigger clone, this may be a read error. This chain joins TRBV7-9 and TRBJ2-5; D may match TRBD1 or TRBD2 (5 bases each). Germline V gives CDR1 SEHNR, CDR2 FQNEAQ (reference sequence). The CDR3 is 14 residues long. The CDR3 nucleotides are TGTGCCAGAAGCTCGGGACCCCCGGAAGAGACCCAGTACTTC. The encoded protein is CARSSGPPEETQYF.

This clonotype was counted a few times. In nucleotides, the CDR3 is TGTGCCAGCAGCTCGTACAGGACTAGCGGACTGGGGACAGATACGCAGTATTTT. This translates into CASSSYRTSGLGTDTQYF. This chain links TRBV7-9 with TRBJ2-3; 10 nucleotides match TRBD2. The CDR3 is 18 amino acids. Germline values: CDR1 SEHNR, CDR2 FQNEAQ (reference sequence). V shed 4 bases and J 3 bases; nucleotides not matched to a gene: 13.

This clonotype was picked up a small number of times. This chain links TRBV7-9 with TRBJ2-4; maybe TRBD1 (6 bases). The length of the CDR3 is 15 residues. The germline gives CDR1 SEHNR, CDR2 FQNEAQ (reference sequence). V lost 6 bases and J 0 bases, leaving 12 bases between the germline ends. Here the CDR3 reads CASSQGPGAKNIQYF. As DNA, the CDR3 is TGTGCCAGCAGTCAGGGGCCAGGAGCCAAAAACATTCAGTACTTC.

This chain joins TRBV7-2 and TRBJ2-3; tentatively, D is TRBD1 or TRBD2 (5 bases each). Trimming pared 1 base from V and 1 base from J, leaving 9 bases between. Germline V lookup: CDR1 SGHTA, CDR2 FQGNSA. The CDR3 is 15 amino acids. Here the CDR3 reads CASSLVTGRTDTQYF. The CDR3 DNA is TGTGCCAGCAGCTTAGTAACGGGACGCACAGATACGCAGTATTTT.

This clonotype was detected a few times. The chain combines TRBV7-6 with TRBJ2-5; possible D gene TRBD1, 6 bases. Trimming took 5 bases from V and 4 from J, leaving 14 bases between them. CDR1 is SGHVS and CDR2 is FNYEAQ in the germline V gene. The CDR3 spans 14 residues. CDR3 in amino acids: CASSPGRGSETQYF. For the CDR3, the DNA is TGTGCCAGCAGCCCCGGAAGGGGGTCAGAGACCCAGTACTTC.

The genes are TRBV5-5 and TRBJ1-6; D unresolved. Germline CDR1 SGHKS, CDR2 YYEKEE (reference sequence). Trimming left V 3 bases short and J 14 bases short, with 9 bases between. CDR3 length equals 11 residues. The CDR3 region is CASSSSLALHF. CDR3 bases: TGTGCCAGCAGCTCTTCTCTGGCCCTCCACTTT.

The chain uses TRBV5-5 and TRBJ2-5; no reliable D call. CDR3 length: 13 residues. Germline CDR1 reads SGHKS; CDR2 reads YYEKEE (reference sequence). V was cut by 1 base and J by 2 bases, with 6 bases left in between. Here the CDR3 reads CASSLWVQETQYF. DNA for the CDR3: TGTGCCAGCAGCTTGTGGGTACAAGAGACCCAGTACTTC.

J is TRBJ1-2 and V is TRBV5-1; D may be TRBD1 (5 bases). Looked up from germline, CDR1 is SGHRS and CDR2 is YFSETQ. The CDR3 is 14 residues long. The ends were cut back, 0 bases at V and 7 bases at J, with 13 bases in the middle. The CDR3 reads CASSLGQSVFGYTF. The CDR3 nucleotides are TGCGCCAGCAGCTTGGGACAGAGTGTCTTTGGCTACACCTTC.

This clonotype was found a few times. One end of the junction is discordant with germline, which a read error may explain. J is TRBJ2-7 and V is TRBV15; 7 bases match TRBD1. This CDR3 region has 15 residues. Germline CDR1 is LNHNV and CDR2 is YYDKDF (reference sequence). CDR3 sequence (DNA): TGTGCCACCAGCAGAGACCTGGACAGGTCCTGCGAGCAGTACTTC. It is translated as CATSRDLDRSCEQYF.

The chain uses TRBV30 and TRBJ2-4; D gene ambiguous. The V and J ends lost 3 bases and 5 bases respectively, with 17 bases between them. Germline CDR1 is GTSNPN and CDR2 is SVGIG (reference sequence). The CDR3 has 15 residues. The CDR3, as DNA: TGTGCCTGGAGCGAGGACGGCCTGAAGCAAAACATTCAGTACTTC. Translated: CAWSEDGLKQNIQYF.

This clonotype showed up just a few times. The chain uses TRBV2 and TRBJ1-1; D is unclear. Germline V gene sequence: CDR1 SNHLY, CDR2 FYNNEI. The CDR3 loop spans 14 amino acids. V was clipped by 3 bases and J by 4 bases, with 12 bases between them. The DNA of the CDR3 is TGTGCCAGCAGTGATCCCCTTGGCAGCACTGAAGCTTTCTTT. As protein: CASSDPLGSTEAFF.

Ten or more counts support this clonotype. The chain carries TRBV18 and TRBJ2-7; 8 nucleotides align to TRBD1. Unmatched junction bases numbered 3, after V lost 3 bases and J lost 2 bases. This CDR3 has 14 amino acids. Germline V gene lookup returns CDR1 KGHSH and CDR2 LQKENI. The CDR3 region has the DNA TGTGCCAGCTCACCGGGACAGGCAACCTACGAGCAGTACTTC. Protein: CASSPGQATYEQYF. The variable domain in full, with the rest retrieved from reference TRBV18 and TRBJ2-7, is NAGVMQNPRHLVRRRGQEARLRCSPMKGHSHVYWYRQLPEEGLKFMVYLQKENIIDESGMPKERFSAEFPKEGPSILRIQQVVRGDSAAYFCASSPGQATYEQYFGPGTRLTVT.

In this sample, this clonotype turned up a few times. The J gene is TRBJ2-5, the V gene TRBV4-3; D gene ambiguous. Trimming took 0 bases from V and 4 from J, leaving 15 bases between them. This CDR3 has 16 residues. CDR1 is LGHNA, CDR2 YSLEER, per germline. CDR3: CASSQDLGRMLETQYF. CDR3 nucleotide sequence: TGCGCCAGCAGCCAAGATCTTGGACGGATGCTAGAGACCCAGTACTTC.